The rows below give T cell receptor beta chains drawn from one sample of a study of blood T cell repertoires in COVID-19. Method: immunoSEQ multiplex PCR; TCRdb's copy keeps in-frame clones and lacks some. The table shows 150,000 to 200,000 clones, with 80% to 90% occurring only once. Sequencing was performed on PBMCs or T cells enriched from blood (not recorded which). The source of these receptors is a woman aged 18-29 years who had recovered from COVID-19. CDR3s include the opening cysteine and the closing phenylalanine or tryptophan. A D gene is named only where the DNA matches it firmly. Where a row states a size, it is once, few, many or the class of an expanded clone; other rows omit it.

j_call clone_size d_call v_call cdr3_aa cdr3_nt
TRBJ2-7 . . TRBV12-3/TRBV12-4 CASSLRTWHEQYF TGTGCCAGCAGTTTACGGACTTGGCACGAGCAGTACTTC
TRBJ1-3 . . TRBV9 CASSVDSKGNTIYF TGTGCCAGCAGCGTAGACTCAAAGGGAAACACCATATATTTT
TRBJ2-1 . . TRBV3-1/TRBV3-2 CASSPGEESYEQFF TGTGCCAGCAGCCCCGGGGAGGAGTCATACGAGCAGTTCTTC
TRBJ1-1 few . TRBV18 CASSPQGMNTEAFF TGTGCCAGCTCACCCCAGGGGATGAACACTGAAGCTTTCTTT
TRBJ2-2 . TRBD2 TRBV7-9 CASSFPSAGRTGELFF TGTGCCAGCAGCTTCCCCTCAGCGGGGAGAACCGGGGAGCTGTTTTTT
TRBJ2-7 . . TRBV19 CASSVRDEQYF TGTGCCAGTAGTGTCAGGGACGAGCAGTACTTC
TRBJ2-7 . TRBD1 TRBV2 CASSERDSVYEQYF TGTGCCAGCAGTGAACGGGACAGTGTTTACGAGCAGTACTTC
TRBJ2-7 . TRBD1 TRBV28 CASRRDSSYEQYF TGTGCCAGCCGCCGGGACAGCTCCTACGAGCAGTACTTC
TRBJ2-1 once TRBD2 TRBV29-1 CSGSRGWDEQFF TGCAGCGGATCGCGGGGGTGGGATGAGCAGTTCTTC
TRBJ1-5 . . TRBV27 CASSLSSPGIRQPQHF TGTGCCAGCAGTTTATCGTCCCCAGGGATTCGACAGCCCCAGCATTTT
TRBJ2-7 . TRBD1 TRBV28 CASSQLNWQGEYEQYF TGTGCCAGCAGTCAGCTGAACTGGCAGGGGGAATACGAGCAGTACTTC
TRBJ2-5 . TRBD2 TRBV3-1/TRBV3-2 CASSELGGTSLETQYF TGTGCCAGCAGCGAACTAGGCGGGACTAGCCTAGAGACCCAGTACTTC
TRBJ1-5 . . TRBV19 CASSISGYNQPQHF TGTGCCAGTAGTATCTCCGGTTACAATCAGCCCCAGCATTTT
TRBJ2-6 . . TRBV5-4 CASSLVGIKSGANVLTF TGTGCCAGCAGCTTGGTGGGCATTAAATCTGGGGCCAACGTCCTGACTTTC
TRBJ2-4 few . TRBV30 CAWSHSGRSKNIQYF TGTGCCTGGTCCCACAGTGGGAGGTCCAAAAACATTCAGTACTTC
TRBJ2-7 . . TRBV4-1 CASSQTPDTYEQYF TGCGCCAGCAGCCAGACGCCCGACACCTACGAGCAGTACTTC
TRBJ1-2 . . TRBV29-1 CSGIGTGYGYTF TGCAGCGGGATTGGAACCGGGTATGGCTACACCTTC
TRBJ1-6 . . TRBV28 CASSSRQTLHF TGTGCCAGCAGTTCCCGCCAGACCCTCCACTTT
TRBJ1-5 . . TRBV4-1 CASSQVFGDQPQHF TGCGCCAGCAGCCAAGTCTTCGGTGATCAGCCCCAGCATTTT
TRBJ2-3 . . TRBV27 CASSLTDTQYF TGTGCCAGCAGTCTCACAGATACGCAGTATTTT
TRBJ2-5 . TRBD1 TRBV5-4 CASSLAVGTGQETQYF TGTGCCAGCAGCTTGGCGGTCGGGACAGGTCAAGAGACCCAGTACTTC
TRBJ1-3 once TRBD1 TRBV10-3 CAISGTGAFPSSGNTIYF TGTGCCATCAGTGGGACAGGGGCATTCCCTTCCTCTGGAAACACCATATATTTT
TRBJ2-5 . . TRBV5-1 CASSSSDNQETQYF TGCGCCAGCAGCTCCTCGGACAATCAAGAGACCCAGTACTTC
TRBJ2-3 . TRBD2 TRBV24-1 CATGLATADTQYF TGTGCCACGGGACTAGCAACGGCAGATACGCAGTATTTT
TRBJ1-3 . . TRBV28 CASTTTGHKSSGNTIYF TGTGCCAGCACCACGACGGGACACAAATCCTCTGGAAACACCATATATTTT
TRBJ1-6 . TRBD1 TRBV24-1 CATSDPNGQVLGSPLHF TGTGCCACCAGTGATCCAAATGGACAGGTCTTGGGTTCACCCCTCCACTTT
TRBJ2-1 . TRBD2 TRBV6-6 CASSYTSGDYNEQFF TGTGCCAGCAGTTACACTAGCGGGGATTACAATGAGCAGTTCTTC
TRBJ1-2 . TRBD1 TRBV2 CASRGGSNYGYTF TGTGCCAGCAGAGGGGGCTCCAACTATGGCTACACCTTC
TRBJ2-6 . . TRBV28 CASSLWNGGLGANVLTF TGTGCCAGCAGTTTATGGAACGGGGGGCTTGGGGCCAACGTCCTGACTTTC
TRBJ1-4 . . TRBV7-9 CASSSSQDRGEKLFF TGTGCCAGCAGCTCTTCACAGGATCGGGGGGAAAAACTGTTTTTT
TRBJ2-2 . . TRBV5-1 CASSLGAANTGELFF TGCGCCAGCAGCTTGGGGGCAGCGAACACCGGGGAGCTGTTTTTT
TRBJ2-3 . TRBD2 TRBV6-2/TRBV6-3 CASSLTSGGADTQYF TGTGCCAGCAGCCTGACTAGCGGGGGGGCAGATACGCAGTATTTT
TRBJ1-5 . . TRBV9 CASSPRGDHNQPQHF TGTGCCAGCAGCCCCCGCGGGGACCACAATCAGCCCCAGCATTTT
TRBJ2-3 . TRBD2 TRBV9 CASTATSGDSTDTQYF TGTGCCAGCACCGCCACTAGCGGGGATAGCACAGATACGCAGTATTTT
TRBJ2-1 . . TRBV28 CASSFERGSYRDNEQFF TGTGCCAGCAGTTTTGAGAGGGGGTCCTATCGGGACAATGAGCAGTTCTTC
TRBJ2-2 . . TRBV9 CASSPTANTGELFF TGTGCCAGCAGCCCGACAGCGAACACCGGGGAGCTGTTTTTT
TRBJ1-3 . . TRBV7-6 CASSLQDGSSGNTIYF TGTGCCAGCAGCTTACAGGACGGGAGCTCTGGAAACACCATATATTTT
TRBJ2-1 once . TRBV12-3/TRBV12-4 CASSQNEQFF TGTGCCAGCAGCCAGAATGAGCAGTTCTTC
TRBJ2-2 . . TRBV30 CAWSPRLEAGELFF TGTGCCTGGAGTCCACGACTAGAGGCCGGGGAGCTGTTTTTT
TRBJ2-1 once TRBD2 TRBV2 CASSERGLAGGSFGNEQFF TGTGCCAGCAGTGAACGTGGCCTAGCGGGGGGATCATTTGGCAATGAGCAGTTCTTC
TRBJ2-5 . . TRBV29-1 CSVQGGEKTQYF TGCAGCGTCCAGGGGGGTGAGAAGACCCAGTACTTC
TRBJ2-5 . TRBD2 TRBV28 CASSGTSGGKATQYF TGTGCCAGCAGTGGGACTAGCGGGGGGAAGGCGACCCAGTACTTC
TRBJ1-5 . TRBD1 TRBV28 CASRISGTGLSQPQHF TGTGCCAGCAGAATTTCCGGGACAGGGCTATCTCAGCCCCAGCATTTT
TRBJ1-5 few TRBD1 TRBV28 CASSSGTGNQPQHF TGTGCCAGCAGTTCCGGGACAGGAAATCAGCCCCAGCATTTT
TRBJ2-3 . TRBD2 TRBV19 CASCRRLAGGPDTQYF TGTGCCAGTTGTCGTAGACTAGCGGGGGGGCCAGATACGCAGTATTTT
TRBJ2-3 . TRBD2 TRBV7-3 CASSGSGGSDTQYF TGTGCCAGCAGCGGTAGCGGGGGCTCAGATACGCAGTATTTT
TRBJ1-2 . . TRBV25-1 CASSETTGRSYGYTF TGTGCCAGCAGTGAAACCACAGGGAGATCCTATGGCTACACCTTC
TRBJ1-1 many . TRBV5-1 CASSLAGGAGTEAFF TGCGCCAGCAGCCTGGCGGGAGGGGCAGGGACTGAAGCTTTCTTT
TRBJ2-2 . . TRBV21-1 CASSIGQGVRAGELFF TGTGCCAGCAGCATTGGACAGGGAGTGAGAGCCGGGGAGCTGTTTTTT
TRBJ1-3 . . TRBV11-2 CASSSHGSGNTIYF TGTGCCAGCAGCTCGCACGGGTCTGGAAACACCATATATTTT
TRBJ1-3 . . TRBV4-1 CASSRVAGVLSSGNTIYF TGCGCCAGCAGCCGGGTCGCAGGGGTTTTGAGCTCTGGAAACACCATATATTTT